This TCR beta chain was recovered during a study of blood T cells in healthy people across ages. The CDR3 is 15 amino acids. Trimming stripped 4 bases from V and 13 bases from J, with 24 bases between. Germline CDR1 and CDR2: SGDLS and YYNGEE. For the second PCR, which ran for about 7 to 11 cycles, a sample-barcoded 5' primer and a J-beta primer mix were used. TCRdb passed the 5' RACE reads through MiXCR, listing each CDR3 protein once. The sample contains 550,000 to 650,000 distinct CDR3 sequences, 25% to 30% of which appear only once. This clonotype was found a few times. A much larger clone is a single base away; this may be a read error.

This TCR derives from a woman of 80 years or more in good health. This chain joins TRBV9 and TRBJ2-1; D is uncertain. Sequencing was carried out using blood. The CDR3, as DNA: TGTGCCAGCAGCCTCTCGGGTGGAGCATTCGAGACCCAGTTCTTC. Amino acids: CASSLSGGAFETQFF.